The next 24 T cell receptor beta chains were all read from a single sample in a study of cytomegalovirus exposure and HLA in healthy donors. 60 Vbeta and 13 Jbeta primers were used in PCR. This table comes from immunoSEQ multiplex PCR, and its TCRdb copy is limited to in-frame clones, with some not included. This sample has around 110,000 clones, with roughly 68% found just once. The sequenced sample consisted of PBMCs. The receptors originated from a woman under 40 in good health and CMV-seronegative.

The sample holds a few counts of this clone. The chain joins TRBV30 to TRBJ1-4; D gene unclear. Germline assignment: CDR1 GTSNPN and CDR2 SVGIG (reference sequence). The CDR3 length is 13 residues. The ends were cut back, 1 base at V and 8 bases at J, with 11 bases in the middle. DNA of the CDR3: TGTGCCTGGAGTGATGTGGGCAAGGAAAAACTGTTTTTT. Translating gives CAWSDVGKEKLFF. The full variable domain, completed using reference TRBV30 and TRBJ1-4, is SQTIHQWPATLVQPVGSPLSLECTVEGTSNPNLYWYRQAAGRGLQLLFYSVGIGQISSEVPQNLSASRPQDRQFILSSKKLLLSDSGFYLCAWSDVGKEKLFFGSGTQLSVL.

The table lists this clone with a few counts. CDR3 nucleotides: TGTGCCAGCAGTTACAGGGATTCAATGAGGCTCCTCCACTTT. As protein: CASSYRDSMRLLHF. The chain has TRBV28 and TRBJ1-6; D might be TRBD1 (6 bases). V was pared by 4 bases and J by 15 bases, with 19 bases between. The CDR3 contains 14 residues. The germline V gene has CDR1 MDHEN and CDR2 SYDVKM.

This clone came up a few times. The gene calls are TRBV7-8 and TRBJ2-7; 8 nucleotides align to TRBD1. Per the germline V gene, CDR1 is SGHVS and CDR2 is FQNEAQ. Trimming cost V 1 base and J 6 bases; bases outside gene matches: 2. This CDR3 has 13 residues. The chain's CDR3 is CASSLGTGSEQYF. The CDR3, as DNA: TGTGCCAGCAGCTTAGGGACAGGGAGCGAGCAGTACTTC.

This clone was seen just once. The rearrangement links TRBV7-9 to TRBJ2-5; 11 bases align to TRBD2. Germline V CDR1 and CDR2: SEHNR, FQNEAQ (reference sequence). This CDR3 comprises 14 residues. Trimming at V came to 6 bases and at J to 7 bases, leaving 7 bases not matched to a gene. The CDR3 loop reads CASSATGLAGTQYF. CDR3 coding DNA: TGTGCCAGCAGTGCTACCGGACTAGCGGGGACCCAGTACTTC.

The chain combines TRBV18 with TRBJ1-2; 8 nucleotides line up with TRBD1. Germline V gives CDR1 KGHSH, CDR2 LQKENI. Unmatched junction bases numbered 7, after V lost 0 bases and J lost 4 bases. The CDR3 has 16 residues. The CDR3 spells CASSPPVATGVYGYTF. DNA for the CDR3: TGTGCCAGCTCACCACCCGTGGCGACAGGGGTCTATGGCTACACCTTC.

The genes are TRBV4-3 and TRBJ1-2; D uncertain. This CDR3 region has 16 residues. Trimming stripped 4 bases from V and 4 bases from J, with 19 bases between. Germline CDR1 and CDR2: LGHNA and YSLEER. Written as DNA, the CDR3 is TGCGCCAGCAGCCTCATAGGTGGGGATCGGGGCTATGGCTACACCTTC. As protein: CASSLIGGDRGYGYTF.

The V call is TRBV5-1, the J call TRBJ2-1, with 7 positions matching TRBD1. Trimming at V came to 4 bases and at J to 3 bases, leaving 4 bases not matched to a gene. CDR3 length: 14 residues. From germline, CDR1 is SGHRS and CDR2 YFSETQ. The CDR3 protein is CASSLGQDYNEQFF. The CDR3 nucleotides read TGCGCCAGCAGCCTCGGACAGGACTACAATGAGCAGTTCTTC.

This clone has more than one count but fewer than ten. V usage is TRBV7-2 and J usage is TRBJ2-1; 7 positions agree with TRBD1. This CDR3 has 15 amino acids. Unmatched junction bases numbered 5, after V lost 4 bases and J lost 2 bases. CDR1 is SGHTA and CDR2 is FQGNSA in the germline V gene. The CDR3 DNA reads TGTGCCAGCAGCTCCCGGCAGGGGGCCTACAATGAGCAGTTCTTC. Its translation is CASSSRQGAYNEQFF.

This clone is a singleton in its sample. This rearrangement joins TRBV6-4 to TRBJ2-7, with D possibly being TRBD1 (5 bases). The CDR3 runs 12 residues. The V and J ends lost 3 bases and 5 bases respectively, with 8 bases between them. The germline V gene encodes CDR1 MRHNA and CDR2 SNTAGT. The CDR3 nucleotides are TGTGCCAGCAGTGAAAAAGGGGACGAGCAGTACTTC. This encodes CASSEKGDEQYF.

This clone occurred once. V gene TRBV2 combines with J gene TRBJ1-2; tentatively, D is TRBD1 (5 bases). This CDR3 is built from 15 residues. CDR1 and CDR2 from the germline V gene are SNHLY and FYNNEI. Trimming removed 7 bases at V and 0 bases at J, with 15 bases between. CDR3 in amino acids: CASMRQGLPNYGYTF. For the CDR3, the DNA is TGTGCCAGCATGAGGCAGGGCTTACCTAACTATGGCTACACCTTC.

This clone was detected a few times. Here the CDR3 reads CASSYSVYGYTF. CDR3 in DNA: TGTGCCAGCAGCTACAGTGTCTATGGCTACACCTTC. The rearrangement joins TRBV5-6 to TRBJ1-2, with D unclear. The CDR3 extends over 12 amino acids. The germline V and J ends were trimmed by 3 bases and 4 bases, with 7 bases remaining between them. CDR1 is SGHDT, CDR2 YYEEEE, per germline. Supplemented by reference TRBV5-6 and TRBJ1-2, the full variable domain reads DAGVTQSPTHLIKTRGQQVTLRCSPKSGHDTVSWYQQALGQGPQFIFQYYEEEERQRGNFPDRFSGHQFPNYSSELNVNALLLGDSALYLCASSYSVYGYTFGSGTRLTVV.

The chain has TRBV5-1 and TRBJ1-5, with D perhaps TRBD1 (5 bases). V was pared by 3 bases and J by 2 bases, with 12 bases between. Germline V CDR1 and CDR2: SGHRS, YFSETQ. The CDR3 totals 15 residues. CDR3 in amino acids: CASSSNPGGNQPQHF. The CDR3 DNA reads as TGCGCCAGCAGCTCGAACCCGGGGGGCAATCAGCCCCAGCATTTT.

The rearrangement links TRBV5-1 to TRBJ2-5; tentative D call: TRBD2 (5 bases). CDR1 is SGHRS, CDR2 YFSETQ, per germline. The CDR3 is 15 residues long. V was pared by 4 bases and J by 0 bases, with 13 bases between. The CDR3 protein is CASSHPEANQETQYF. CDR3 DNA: TGCGCCAGCAGCCATCCGGAGGCGAACCAAGAGACCCAGTACTTC.

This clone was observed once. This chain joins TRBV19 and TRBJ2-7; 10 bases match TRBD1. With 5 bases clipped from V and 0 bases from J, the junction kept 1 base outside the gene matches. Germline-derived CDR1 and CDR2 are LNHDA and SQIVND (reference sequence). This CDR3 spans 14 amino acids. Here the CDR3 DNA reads TGTGCCAGTAGTTGGGACAGGGGCTCCTACGAGCAGTACTTC. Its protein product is CASSWDRGSYEQYF. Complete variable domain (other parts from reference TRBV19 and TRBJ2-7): DGGITQSPKYLFRKEGQNVTLSCEQNLNHDAMYWYRQDPGQGLRLIYYSQIVNDFQKGDIAEGYSVSREKKESFPLTVTSAQKNPTAFYLCASSWDRGSYEQYFGPGTRLTVT.

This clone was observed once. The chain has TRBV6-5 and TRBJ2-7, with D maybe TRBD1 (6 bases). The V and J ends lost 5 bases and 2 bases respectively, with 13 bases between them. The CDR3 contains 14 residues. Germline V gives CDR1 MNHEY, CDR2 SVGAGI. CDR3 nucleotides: TGTGCCAGCAGTCGACAGGTGGGAACCTACGAGCAGTACTTC. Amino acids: CASSRQVGTYEQYF.

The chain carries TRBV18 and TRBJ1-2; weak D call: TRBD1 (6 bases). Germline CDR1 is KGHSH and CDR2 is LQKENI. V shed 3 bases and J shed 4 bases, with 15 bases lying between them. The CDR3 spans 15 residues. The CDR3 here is CASSPGTLGGYGYTF. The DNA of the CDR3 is TGTGCCAGCTCACCCGGGACACTAGGAGGCTATGGCTACACCTTC.

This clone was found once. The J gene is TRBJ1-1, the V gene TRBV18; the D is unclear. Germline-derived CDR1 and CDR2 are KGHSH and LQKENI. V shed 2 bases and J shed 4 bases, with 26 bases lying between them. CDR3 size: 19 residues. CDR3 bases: TGTGCCAGCTCACCAAGAAATAGCGGTTCGTCGGGGAGGAGCACTGAAGCTTTCTTT. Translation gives CASSPRNSGSSGRSTEAFF.

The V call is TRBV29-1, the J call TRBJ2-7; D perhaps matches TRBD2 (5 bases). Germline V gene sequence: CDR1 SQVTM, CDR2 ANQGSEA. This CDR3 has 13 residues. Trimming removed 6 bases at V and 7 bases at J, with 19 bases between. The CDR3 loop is CSVSGVTPGEQYF. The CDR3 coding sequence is TGCAGCGTCTCCGGGGTCACCCCGGGAGAGCAGTACTTC.

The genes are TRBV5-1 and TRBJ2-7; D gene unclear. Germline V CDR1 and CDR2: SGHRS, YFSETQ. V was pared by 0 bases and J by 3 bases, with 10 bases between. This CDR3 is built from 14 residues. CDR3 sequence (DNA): TGCGCCAGCAGCTTGGACCCGGGTTTCTACGAGCAGTACTTC. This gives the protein CASSLDPGFYEQYF.

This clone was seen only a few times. The CDR3 is CASSPEGTWAEAFF. DNA of the CDR3: TGTGCCAGCTCACCGGAGGGTACATGGGCTGAAGCTTTCTTT. The genes are TRBV18 and TRBJ1-1; D gene ambiguous. There are 14 residues in the CDR3. Germline assignment: CDR1 KGHSH and CDR2 LQKENI. V was pared by 3 bases and J by 6 bases, with 14 bases between.

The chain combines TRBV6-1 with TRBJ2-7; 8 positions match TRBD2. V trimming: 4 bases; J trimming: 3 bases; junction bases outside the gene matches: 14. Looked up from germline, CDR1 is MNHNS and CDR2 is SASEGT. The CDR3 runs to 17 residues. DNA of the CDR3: TGTGCCAGCAGTGGGAAGGGTAGCGGGACGCGTTTCTACGAGCAGTACTTC. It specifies CASSGKGSGTRFYEQYF.

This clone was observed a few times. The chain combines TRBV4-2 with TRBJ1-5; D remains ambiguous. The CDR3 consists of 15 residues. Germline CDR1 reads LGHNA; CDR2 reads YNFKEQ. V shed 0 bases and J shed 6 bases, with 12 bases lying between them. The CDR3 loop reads CASSQEGGRGQPQHF. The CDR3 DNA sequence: TGTGCCAGCAGCCAAGAAGGAGGGCGAGGTCAGCCCCAGCATTTT.

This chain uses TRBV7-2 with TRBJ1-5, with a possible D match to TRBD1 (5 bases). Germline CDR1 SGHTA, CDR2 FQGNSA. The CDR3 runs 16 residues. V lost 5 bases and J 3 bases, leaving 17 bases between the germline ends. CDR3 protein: CASSRLGGGNNQPQHF. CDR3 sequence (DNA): TGTGCCAGCAGCCGTTTGGGGGGGGGTAACAATCAGCCCCAGCATTTT.

This CDR3 is CASSLVTTGGSNYGYTF. As DNA, the CDR3 is TGTGCCAGCAGTTTAGTTACCACAGGGGGAAGCAACTATGGCTACACCTTC. The chain recombines TRBV28 with TRBJ1-2; 8 positions match TRBD1. CDR3 length equals 17 residues. Germline CDR1 and CDR2: MDHEN and SYDVKM. V trimming: 2 bases; J trimming: 2 bases; junction bases outside the gene matches: 10.